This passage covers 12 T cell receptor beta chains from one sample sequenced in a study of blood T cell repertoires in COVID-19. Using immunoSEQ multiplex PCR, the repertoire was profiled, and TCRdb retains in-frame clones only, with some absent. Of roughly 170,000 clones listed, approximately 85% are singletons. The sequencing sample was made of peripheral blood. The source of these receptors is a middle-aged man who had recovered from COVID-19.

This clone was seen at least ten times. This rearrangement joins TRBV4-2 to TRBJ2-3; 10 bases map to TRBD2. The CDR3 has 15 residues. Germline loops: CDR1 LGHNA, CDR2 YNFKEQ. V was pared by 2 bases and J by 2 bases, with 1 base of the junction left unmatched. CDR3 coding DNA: TGTGCCAGCAGCCAAACTAGCGGGGACACAGATACGCAGTATTTT. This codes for CASSQTSGDTDTQYF.

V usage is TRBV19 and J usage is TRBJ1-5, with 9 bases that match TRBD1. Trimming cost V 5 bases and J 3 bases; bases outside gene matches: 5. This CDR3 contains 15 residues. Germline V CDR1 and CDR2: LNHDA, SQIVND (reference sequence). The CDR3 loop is CASSFGQGINQPQHF. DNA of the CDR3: TGTGCCAGTAGTTTCGGACAGGGGATCAATCAGCCCCAGCATTTT.

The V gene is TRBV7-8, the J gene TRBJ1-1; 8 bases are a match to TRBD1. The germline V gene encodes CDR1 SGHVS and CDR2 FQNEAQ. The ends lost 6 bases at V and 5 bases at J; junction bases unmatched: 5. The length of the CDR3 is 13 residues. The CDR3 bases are TGTGCCAGCAGTTCGACAGGGGAAACTGAAGCTTTCTTT. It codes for CASSSTGETEAFF.

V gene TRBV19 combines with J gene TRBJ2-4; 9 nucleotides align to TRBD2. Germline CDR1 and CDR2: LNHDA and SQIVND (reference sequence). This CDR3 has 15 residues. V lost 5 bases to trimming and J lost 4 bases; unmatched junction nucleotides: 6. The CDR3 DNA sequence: TGTGCCAGTAGTGTTACTAGCGGGCGTAAAAACATTCAGTACTTC. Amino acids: CASSVTSGRKNIQYF.

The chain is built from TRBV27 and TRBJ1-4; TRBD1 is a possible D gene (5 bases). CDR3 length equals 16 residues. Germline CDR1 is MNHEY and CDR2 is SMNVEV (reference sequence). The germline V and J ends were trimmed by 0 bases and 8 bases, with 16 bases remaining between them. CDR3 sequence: CASSLSYFGGGEKLFF. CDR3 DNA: TGTGCCAGCAGTTTATCCTATTTCGGGGGAGGAGAAAAACTGTTTTTT.

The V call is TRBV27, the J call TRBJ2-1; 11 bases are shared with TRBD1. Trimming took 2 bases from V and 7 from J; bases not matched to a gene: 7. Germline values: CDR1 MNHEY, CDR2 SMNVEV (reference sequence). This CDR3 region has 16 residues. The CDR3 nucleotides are TGTGCCAGCAGTTTAAGGATCGGGACAGGGGGGAATGAGCAGTTCTTC. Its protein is CASSLRIGTGGNEQFF.

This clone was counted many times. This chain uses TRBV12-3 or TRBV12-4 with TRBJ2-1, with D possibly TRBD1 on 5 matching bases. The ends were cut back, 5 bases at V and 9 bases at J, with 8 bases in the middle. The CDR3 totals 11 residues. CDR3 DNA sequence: TGTGCCAGCAGTCCCAGGGCTGAGCAGTTCTTC. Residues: CASSPRAEQFF.

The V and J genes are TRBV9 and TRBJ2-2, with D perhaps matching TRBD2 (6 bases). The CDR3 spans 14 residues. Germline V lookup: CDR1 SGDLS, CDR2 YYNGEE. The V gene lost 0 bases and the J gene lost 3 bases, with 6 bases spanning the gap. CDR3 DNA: TGTGCCAGCAGCGTAGGGGGGGACACCGGGGAGCTGTTTTTT. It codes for CASSVGGDTGELFF.

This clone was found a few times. The CDR3 DNA follows: TGTGCCAGCAGCCCTCCCGGGACACCCGGCTACACCTTC. Amino acids: CASSPPGTPGYTF. The V call is TRBV5-6, the J call TRBJ1-2, with TRBD1 as a possible D gene (6 bases). The germline V gene has CDR1 SGHDT and CDR2 YYEEEE. The V gene lost 4 bases and the J gene lost 8 bases, with 15 bases spanning the gap. This CDR3 contains 13 residues.

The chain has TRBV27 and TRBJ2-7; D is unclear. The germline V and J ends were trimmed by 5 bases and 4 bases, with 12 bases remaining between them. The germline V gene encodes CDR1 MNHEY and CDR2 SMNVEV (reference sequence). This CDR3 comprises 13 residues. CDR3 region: CASSPRNRYEQYF. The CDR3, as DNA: TGTGCCAGCAGTCCCAGGAATAGGTACGAGCAGTACTTC.

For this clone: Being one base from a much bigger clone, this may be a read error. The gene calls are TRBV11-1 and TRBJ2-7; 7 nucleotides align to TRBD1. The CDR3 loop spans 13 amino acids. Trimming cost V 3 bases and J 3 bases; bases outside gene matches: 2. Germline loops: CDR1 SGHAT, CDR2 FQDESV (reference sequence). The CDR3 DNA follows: TGTGCCAGCAGCTTCGGGACAGACTACGAGCAGTACTTC. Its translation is CASSFGTDYEQYF. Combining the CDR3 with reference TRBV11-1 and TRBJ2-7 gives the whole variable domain EAEVAQSPRYKITEKSQAVAFWCDPISGHATLYWYRQILGQGPELLVQFQDESVVDDSQLPKDRFSAERLKGVDSTLKIQPAELGDSAMYLCASSFGTDYEQYFGPGTRLTVT.

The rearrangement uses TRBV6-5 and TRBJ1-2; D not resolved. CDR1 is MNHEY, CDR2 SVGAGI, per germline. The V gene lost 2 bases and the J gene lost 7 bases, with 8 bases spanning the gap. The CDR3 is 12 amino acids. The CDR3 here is CASSYGLGGYTF. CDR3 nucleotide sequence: TGTGCCAGCAGTTACGGACTGGGTGGCTACACCTTC.